These 22 T cell receptor beta chains were sequenced from one sample in a study of T cells in Graves' hyperthyroidism and ophthalmopathy. RNA transcripts provided the source from which TCR beta CDR3 regions were amplified. TCR CDR3 regions were first amplified by RT-PCR with HTBI primers. Each CDR3 protein gets one entry after TCRdb re-called the multiplex PCR reads with MiXCR. Here the sample spans about 660,000 distinct CDR3 sequences, roughly 45% being singletons. Sequenced sample: peripheral blood or thyroid tissue (not recorded which). These receptor sequences come from an adult man with Graves' disease, either hyperthyroidism or ophthalmopathy (not recorded which).

A single count supports this clonotype. With a much larger clone just one base away, this may be a read error. The chain combines TRBV29-1 with TRBJ2-5; D uncertain. Germline lookup yields CDR1 SQVTM and CDR2 ANQGSEA. The CDR3 covers 12 residues. DNA of the CDR3: TGCAGCGTTGGGACGTCTCAAGAGACCCAGTGCTTC. Translating gives CSVGTSQETQCF.

The chain couples TRBV4-2 to TRBJ1-1; D is undetermined. CDR3 length equals 15 residues. V lost 1 base and J lost 1, with 10 bases in between. Germline V gives CDR1 LGHNA, CDR2 YNFKEQ. The CDR3 loop reads CASSQVGPGNTEAFF. The CDR3 nucleotides are TGTGCCAGCAGCCAAGTCGGTCCCGGGAACACTGAAGCTTTCTTT.

The chain has TRBV20-1 and TRBJ1-5; D is unclear. The CDR3 is 14 amino acids. V lost 0 bases, J lost 7 bases, and 13 bases lay in between. In germline, CDR1 is DFQATT, CDR2 SNEGSKA (reference sequence). CDR3 region: CSAREALGWQPQHF. CDR3 coding DNA: TGCAGTGCTAGAGAGGCGTTGGGATGGCAGCCCCAGCATTTT.

With regard to this clonotype: This sequence may be a read error, since a much larger clone differs from it by one base. V and J are TRBV11-2 and TRBJ1-1; no definite D call. CDR3 size: 12 residues. The germline gives CDR1 SGHAT, CDR2 FQNNGV. V was pared by 6 bases and J by 8 bases, with 13 bases between. As DNA, the CDR3 is TGTGCCAGCAGGTCGGGAGGTTCGGAAGCTTTCTTT. This sequence encodes CASRSGGSEAFF.

This clonotype was counted only a few times. The chain is built from TRBV29-1 and TRBJ2-7; 7 bases line up with TRBD2. Germline V gene data show CDR1 as SQVTM and CDR2 as ANQGSEA. V trimming: 4 bases; J trimming: 3 bases; junction bases outside the gene matches: 15. The length of the CDR3 is 16 residues. The CDR3 region is CSVGGPGTKSIYEQYF. CDR3 bases: TGCAGCGTTGGGGGCCCCGGGACTAAGTCGATCTACGAGCAGTACTTC.

The chain links TRBV7-2 to TRBJ1-1, with D perhaps matching TRBD1 (6 bases). Trimming left V 1 base short and J 5 bases short, with 11 bases between. CDR3 length: 14 amino acids. CDR1 and CDR2 from the germline V gene are SGHTA and FQGNSA. CDR3 sequence: CASSLGRGRTEAFF. CDR3 sequence (DNA): TGTGCCAGCAGCTTAGGCAGGGGCCGGACTGAAGCTTTCTTT.

The rearrangement uses TRBV5-1 and TRBJ1-3; 9 bases are shared with TRBD1. Trimming took 4 bases from V and 0 from J; bases not matched to a gene: 14. CDR3 length equals 19 residues. The germline gives CDR1 SGHRS, CDR2 YFSETQ. The CDR3 nucleotides read TGCGCCAGCAGCCATTTCCTACCGGGACAGGGAGGCTCTGGAAACACCATATATTTT. Translation gives CASSHFLPGQGGSGNTIYF.

A note on this clonotype: A junction end diverges from the germline sequence, so it may reflect a read error. V usage is TRBV10-3 and J usage is TRBJ1-4, with TRBD1 as a possible D gene (5 bases). There are 13 residues in the CDR3. Germline CDR1 ENHRY, CDR2 SYGVKD. The CDR3 sequence is CAISEGGNGKLFF. The DNA of the CDR3 is TGTGCCATCAGTGAGGGGGGAAATGGAAAACTGTTTTTT.

This clonotype was detected a few times. The J gene is TRBJ2-5, the V gene TRBV20-1, with D hard to call. The CDR3 has 15 residues. Germline lookup yields CDR1 DFQATT and CDR2 SNEGSKA (reference sequence). Trimming removed 4 bases at V and 2 bases at J, with 17 bases between. In DNA form, the CDR3 reads TGCAGTGCTACGAGGACCGGAGAAGTACAAGAGACCCAGTACTTC. Translating it yields CSATRTGEVQETQYF.

This clonotype was counted a few times. The rearrangement links TRBV19 to TRBJ1-5; TRBD1 matches at 10 bases. CDR3 length equals 16 residues. V lost 4 bases and J lost 3; bases outside the gene matches: 6. CDR1 LNHDA and CDR2 SQIVND come from the germline V gene (reference sequence). The CDR3 spells CASSSRGQGVNQPQHF. DNA for the CDR3: TGTGCCAGTAGTAGCCGAGGACAGGGGGTCAATCAGCCCCAGCATTTT.

The chain links TRBV25-1 to TRBJ2-6; 8 nucleotides line up with TRBD2. Unmatched junction bases numbered 14, after V lost 9 bases and J lost 1 base. The CDR3 has 18 residues. From germline, CDR1 is MGHDK and CDR2 SYGVNS. CDR3 coding DNA: TGTGCCAGTAGATCGGGGAGCGGGAGTGATTCTGGGGCCAACGTCCTGACTTTC. This translates into CASRSGSGSDSGANVLTF.

This sequence joins TRBV12-3 or TRBV12-4 and TRBJ1-5; D is uncertain. The CDR3 extends over 15 amino acids. V shed 6 bases and J shed 3 bases, with 15 bases lying between them. The CDR3 reads CASSQVPVPNQPQHF. CDR3 bases: TGTGCCAGCAGCCAGGTTCCTGTTCCCAATCAGCCCCAGCATTTT.

The chain links TRBV29-1 to TRBJ2-7, with a tentative D call TRBD2 (6 bases). The CDR3 has 14 residues. The V gene's germline CDR1 is SQVTM and CDR2 ANQGSEA. Trimming shortened V by 0 bases and J by 5 bases, and 14 bases separated the two germline ends. Written as DNA, the CDR3 is TGCAGCGTTGAAGATCCTGAGGGACTTGACGAGCAGTACTTC. Translation gives CSVEDPEGLDEQYF.

This rearrangement joins TRBV25-1 to TRBJ1-1; D is ambiguous. CDR1 MGHDK and CDR2 SYGVNS come from the germline V gene. The CDR3 is made up of 14 amino acids. V was pared by 4 bases and J by 8 bases, with 17 bases between. CDR3 sequence: CASSARRAGSEAFF. The CDR3 DNA reads TGTGCCAGCAGTGCTAGAAGGGCGGGGAGCGAAGCTTTCTTT.

A word on this clonotype: The conserved phenylalanine or tryptophan is not found at the CDR3 terminus, so this likely reflects a read error. The DNA is omitted, as the CDR3 cannot be located on it reliably, and the CDR3 follows TCRdb's listing. The rearrangement links TRBV25-1 to TRBJ2-5; no check of the table's D call, TRBD1, against the DNA was made. Germline V CDR1 and CDR2: MGHDK, SYGVNS. The CDR3 adds up to 13 amino acids, both ends counted. CDR3: CASSELTDPSWDR.

The sample holds a few counts of this clonotype. The V call is TRBV5-1, the J call TRBJ2-7, with TRBD1 identical over 9 bases. The CDR3 has 17 residues. Germline V gene sequence: CDR1 SGHRS, CDR2 YFSETQ. V was clipped by 5 bases and J by 0 bases; unmatched bases: 12. CDR3 nucleotides: TGCGCCAGCAGGAAACGAACAGGGGGCGCGACCTCCTACGAGCAGTACTTC. Its protein is CASRKRTGGATSYEQYF.

J is TRBJ1-1 and V is TRBV30, with 7 bases aligning to TRBD1. This CDR3 is 12 amino acids long. Germline assignment: CDR1 GTSNPN and CDR2 SVGIG (reference sequence). V lost 3 bases, J lost 7 bases, and 5 bases stayed unmatched. CDR3 sequence reads: CAWSRGSVEAFF. CDR3 DNA sequence: TGTGCCTGGAGCAGGGGGTCTGTTGAAGCTTTCTTT.

The table lists this clonotype with many counts. The rearrangement uses TRBV9 and TRBJ2-7, with D hard to call. Per germline, CDR1 SGDLS and CDR2 YYNGEE. This CDR3 has 14 residues. V gave up 0 bases and J gave up 2 bases, with 9 bases separating them. The CDR3 nucleotides are TGTGCCAGCAGCGTAGGCGCAGGCCCCTACGAGCAGTACTTC. This sequence encodes CASSVGAGPYEQYF. The full variable domain, rest sourced from reference TRBV9 and TRBJ2-7, is DSGVTQTPKHLITATGQRVTLRCSPRSGDLSVYWYQQSLDQGLQFLIQYYNGEERAKGNILERFSAQQFPDLHSELNLSSLELGDSALYFCASSVGAGPYEQYFGPGTRLTVT.

The rearrangement uses TRBV7-2 and TRBJ2-6; no definite D call. The length of the CDR3 is 8 residues. Germline CDR1 and CDR2: SGHTA and FQGNSA. Trimming pared 4 bases from V and 16 bases from J, leaving 2 bases between. The CDR3 protein is CASSWLTF. CDR3 bases: TGTGCCAGCAGCTGGCTGACTTTC.

This chain uses TRBV10-3 with TRBJ2-7; D possibly corresponds to TRBD2 (5 bases). Between the trimmed V and J ends, which lost 2 bases and 2 bases, there was a span of 13 bases. There are 15 residues in the CDR3. The germline V gene has CDR1 ENHRY and CDR2 SYGVKD. The CDR3, as DNA: TGTGCCATCAGTGAGAGGACTGGCGCACCCTACGAGCAGTACTTC. Its protein is CAISERTGAPYEQYF.

The chain combines TRBV7-2 with TRBJ2-5; the match to TRBD1 covers 8 bases. Losses at the gene ends were 5 bases for V and 5 bases for J; bases not matched to a gene: 4. The CDR3 totals 13 residues. Germline V gene lookup returns CDR1 SGHTA and CDR2 FQGNSA. The CDR3 reads CASSRDRSETQYF. The CDR3 nucleotides read TGTGCCAGCAGCAGGGACAGGAGCGAGACCCAGTACTTC.

This clonotype was detected only a few times. The chain links TRBV5-1 to TRBJ1-5; no reliable D call. Germline CDR1 SGHRS, CDR2 YFSETQ. V gave up 1 base and J gave up 5 bases, with 7 bases separating them. This CDR3 is built from 13 residues. CDR3 coding DNA: TGCGCCAGCAGCTTGAACATCGATCAGCCCCAGCATTTT. Protein: CASSLNIDQPQHF.